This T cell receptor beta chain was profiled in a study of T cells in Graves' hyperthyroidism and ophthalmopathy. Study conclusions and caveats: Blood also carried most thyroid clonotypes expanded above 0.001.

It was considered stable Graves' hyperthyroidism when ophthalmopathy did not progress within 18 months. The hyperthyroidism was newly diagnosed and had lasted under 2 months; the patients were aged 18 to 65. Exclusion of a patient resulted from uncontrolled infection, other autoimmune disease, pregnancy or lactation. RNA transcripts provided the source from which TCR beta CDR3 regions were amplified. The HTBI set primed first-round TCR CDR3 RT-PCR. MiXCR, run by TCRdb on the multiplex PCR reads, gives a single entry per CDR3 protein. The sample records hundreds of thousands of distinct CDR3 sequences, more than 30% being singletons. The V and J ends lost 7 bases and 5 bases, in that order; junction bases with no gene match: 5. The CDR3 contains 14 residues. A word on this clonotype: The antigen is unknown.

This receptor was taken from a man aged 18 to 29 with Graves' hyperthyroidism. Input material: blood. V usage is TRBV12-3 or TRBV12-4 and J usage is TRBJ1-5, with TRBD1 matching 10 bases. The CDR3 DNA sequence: TGTGCCAGCACCCGGGGGACAGGGGATCAGCCCCAGCATTTT. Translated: CASTRGTGDQPQHF.